The rows below give T cell receptor beta chains drawn from one sample of a study of neurological immune-mediated disorders. TCRdb itself ran the 5' RACE reads through MiXCR, one entry per CDR3 protein. This repertoire shows 84,000 or so distinct CDR3 sequences, around 4.5% found once; its top ten account for 5.7%. Sequenced: PBMCs. The receptors shown here come from an older woman with multiple sclerosis. Each CDR3 is given with its conserved first and last residue. A D gene is named only where the DNA matches it firmly. Each size is once, few, many or a size class.

clone size	D gene	J gene	V gene	CDR3 protein	CDR3 DNA
many	NA	TRBJ2-5	TRBV4-1	CASSQGRVGYF	TGCGCCAGCAGCCAAGGTCGCGTTGGGTACTTC
many	NA	TRBJ1-4	TRBV5-1	CASSLWGGEGEKLFF	TGCGCCAGCAGCTTGTGGGGAGGTGAAGGCGAAAAACTGTTTTTT
many	NA	TRBJ2-3	TRBV5-1	CASSPSSGDTQYF	TGCGCCAGCAGCCCGTCCAGTGGGGATACGCAGTATTTT
many	TRBD1	TRBJ1-1	TRBV5-1	CASSLGRQGPGVNTEAFF	TGCGCCAGCAGCTTGGGACGACAGGGGCCGGGGGTGAACACTGAAGCTTTCTTT
few	TRBD1	TRBJ2-5	TRBV7-6	CASSSGQGFSQETQYF	TGTGCCAGCAGCTCTGGACAGGGGTTTTCACAAGAGACCCAGTACTTC
many	NA	TRBJ1-3	TRBV20-1	CSASEGRGGVDTIYF	TGCAGTGCTAGTGAGGGAAGGGGTGGAGTAGACACCATATATTTT
many	TRBD1	TRBJ2-7	TRBV7-2	CASSYGTGGIYEQYF	TGTGCCAGCAGCTACGGGACAGGGGGCATTTACGAGCAGTACTTC
many	TRBD1	TRBJ1-6	TRBV9	CASSVGRQGNSPLHF	TGTGCCAGCAGCGTAGGAAGACAGGGCAATTCACCCCTCCACTTT
many	NA	TRBJ2-2	TRBV11-1	CASSFHRSTGELFF	TGTGCCAGCAGCTTCCACAGATCAACCGGGGAGCTGTTTTTT
many	NA	TRBJ1-2	TRBV5-1	CASSLAARGDYGYTF	TGCGCCAGCAGCTTGGCCGCCAGGGGAGACTATGGCTACACCTTC
many	NA	TRBJ2-5	TRBV6-5	CASSLGRDSQETQYF	TGTGCCAGCAGTTTGGGCCGGGACTCCCAAGAGACCCAGTACTTC
many	NA	TRBJ2-6	TRBV25-1	CASSDGTGANVLTF	TGTGCCAGCAGTGATGGGACTGGGGCCAACGTCCTGACTTTC
many	NA	TRBJ2-7	TRBV5-1	CASSSATGSHEQYF	TGCGCCAGCAGCTCCGCTACAGGGTCCCACGAGCAGTACTTC
many	TRBD1	TRBJ2-5	TRBV29-1	CSVDQGAKTQYF	TGCAGCGTTGATCAGGGGGCAAAGACCCAGTACTTC
many	NA	TRBJ1-5	TRBV5-6	CASSRALSNQPQHF	TGTGCCAGCAGCCGGGCCCTCAGCAATCAGCCCCAGCATTTT
many	NA	TRBJ1-5	TRBV2	CASKGFIQPQHF	TGTGCCAGCAAAGGGTTCATCCAGCCCCAGCATTTT
many	TRBD1	TRBJ1-1	TRBV12-3/TRBV12-4	CASSSRQGAFF	TGTGCCAGCAGTTCTCGACAGGGAGCTTTCTTT
many	NA	TRBJ2-1	TRBV7-9	CASSHAGAFSYNEQFF	TGTGCCAGCAGCCATGCGGGGGCCTTTTCCTACAATGAGCAGTTCTTC
many	TRBD1	TRBJ2-3	TRBV2	CASAGGGTGGRTDTQYF	TGTGCCAGCGCCGGTGGCGGGACAGGGGGCCGAACAGATACGCAGTATTTT
many	TRBD1	TRBJ1-5	TRBV20-1	CSARRQGEYSNQPQHF	TGCAGTGCTAGAAGACAGGGGGAATATAGCAATCAGCCCCAGCATTTT
few	TRBD2	TRBJ2-7	TRBV3-1	CASSHGGGYEQYF	TGTGCCAGCAGCCATGGCGGGGGCTACGAGCAGTACTTC
many	NA	TRBJ1-5	TRBV20-1	CSARDEGFQPQHF	TGCAGTGCTAGAGATGAGGGGTTTCAGCCCCAGCATTTT
many	NA	TRBJ1-1	TRBV12-3/TRBV12-4	CASTPPQARDIYFLHTEAFF	TGTGCCAGCACCCCCCCCCAGGCTAGGGACATATACTTCCTTCACACTGAAGCTTTCTTT
many	NA	TRBJ1-3	TRBV20-1	CSAPFRLLSGNTIYF	TGCAGTGCTCCTTTCCGACTCCTCTCTGGAAACACCATATATTTT